One sample yielded the 7 T cell receptor beta chains listed below, sequenced in a study of shared clonotypes between healthy human individuals. The method was immunoSEQ multiplex PCR; TCRdb's version includes in-frame clones alone and lacks a portion of them. The data contain about 2.3 million clones, 80% to 95% of them singletons. The sequenced sample consisted of naive CD4+ T cells from PBMCs. The subset was: CD45RA+ positively selected. The receptors shown here come from a man younger than 35 in good health. Some clones in this sample may be carry-over from other donors' samples.

As regards this clone: Other nucleotide sequences in the sample specify the same CDR3. The chain's CDR3 is CASSSGARSEKLFF. The CDR3 DNA sequence: TGTGCCAGCAGTTCGGGGGCGCGGAGTGAAAAACTGTTTTTT. The rearrangement joins TRBV28 to TRBJ1-4, with D possibly matching TRBD1 (6 bases). The germline gives CDR1 MDHEN, CDR2 SYDVKM. The CDR3 consists of 14 residues. Trimming removed 4 bases from V and 7 bases from J, with 13 bases in between.

This clone has just one count. The chain couples TRBV19 to TRBJ1-1, with D unclear. Germline V gene lookup returns CDR1 LNHDA and CDR2 SQIVND (reference sequence). V lost 6 bases and J lost 1, with 12 bases in between. The CDR3 is 14 amino acids. This chain's CDR3 is CASRAWTENTEAFF. The CDR3 DNA is TGTGCCAGTAGGGCCTGGACGGAGAACACTGAAGCTTTCTTT.

This sequence joins TRBV5-1 and TRBJ1-1; D perhaps matches TRBD1 (5 bases). The CDR3 runs 17 residues. V was clipped by 3 bases and J by 1 base, with 19 bases between them. Germline CDR1 reads SGHRS; CDR2 reads YFSETQ. The CDR3 DNA reads TGCGCCAGCAGCTCGACTACAGAAGACAGCTCGAACACTGAAGCTTTCTTT. Translating gives CASSSTTEDSSNTEAFF.

V usage is TRBV28 and J usage is TRBJ2-1; D gene uncertain. The CDR3 covers 15 residues. Trimming took off 5 bases at V and 1 base at J, with 12 bases between the two ends. The germline CDR1 and CDR2 sequences are MDHEN and SYDVKM. The CDR3 spells CASSPPNRSYNEQFF. The CDR3 DNA follows: TGTGCCAGCAGTCCCCCCAACCGTTCCTACAATGAGCAGTTCTTC.

The chain recombines TRBV10-1 with TRBJ2-7; perhaps TRBD2 as D (7 bases). The CDR3 covers 16 residues. Trimming removed 8 bases from V and 2 bases from J, with 22 bases in between. CDR1 and CDR2 from the germline V gene are WNHNN and SYGVQD (reference sequence). This CDR3 reads CASCRGAGRGTYEQYF. The CDR3 nucleotides are TGCGCCAGCTGCCGGGGGGCGGGGAGGGGGACCTACGAGCAGTACTTC.

This clone has only one observation. This CDR3 reads CAWSATRGRTEAFF. CDR3 sequence (DNA): TGTGCCTGGAGCGCTACCCGGGGGCGTACTGAAGCTTTCTTT. The chain combines TRBV30 with TRBJ1-1; tentatively, D is TRBD1 (6 bases). This CDR3 is 14 amino acids long. V shed 3 bases and J shed 5 bases, with 16 bases lying between them. CDR1 is GTSNPN and CDR2 is SVGIG in the germline V gene (reference sequence).

This clone has more than one count but fewer than ten. The V call is TRBV30, the J call TRBJ1-5, with 10 nucleotides matching TRBD1. Germline CDR1 GTSNPN, CDR2 SVGIG (reference sequence). The CDR3 is made up of 16 amino acids. V shed 3 bases, J shed 0 bases, and the junction held 5 bases outside the gene matches. The CDR3 DNA sequence: TGTGCCTGGAGCGACAGGGGGCCGTATAGCAATCAGCCCCAGCATTTT. This encodes CAWSDRGPYSNQPQHF.